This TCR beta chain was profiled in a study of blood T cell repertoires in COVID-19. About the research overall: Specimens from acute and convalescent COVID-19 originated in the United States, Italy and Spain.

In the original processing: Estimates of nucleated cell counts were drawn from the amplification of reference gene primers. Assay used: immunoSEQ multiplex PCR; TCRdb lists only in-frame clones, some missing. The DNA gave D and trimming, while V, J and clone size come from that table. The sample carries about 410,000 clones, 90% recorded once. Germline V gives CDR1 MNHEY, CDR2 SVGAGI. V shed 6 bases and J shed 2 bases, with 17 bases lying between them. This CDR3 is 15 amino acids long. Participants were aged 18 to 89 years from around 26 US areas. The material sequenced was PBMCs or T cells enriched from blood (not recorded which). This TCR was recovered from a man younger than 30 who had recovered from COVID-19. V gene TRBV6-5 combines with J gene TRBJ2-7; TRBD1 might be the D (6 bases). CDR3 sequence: CASSVRGISAYEQYF. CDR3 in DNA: TGTGCCAGCAGCGTAAGGGGGATATCCGCCTACGAGCAGTACTTC.